Each of the 10 T cell receptor beta chains below was sequenced from the same sample in a study of cytotoxic CD8 clonotypes in ibrutinib-treated CLL. Clones were read by immunoSEQ multiplex PCR, and TCRdb kept only the in-frame ones, dropping some. Of tens of thousands of clones listed, 90% are singletons. The specimen was PBMCs, collected after 12 months of ibrutinib treatment. The receptors originated from a human donor with chronic lymphocytic leukemia.

The rearrangement joins TRBV7-8 to TRBJ2-5; D unresolved. The CDR3 contains 12 residues. Germline CDR1 SGHVS, CDR2 FQNEAQ. V shed 4 bases and J shed 8 bases, with 11 bases lying between them. The CDR3 DNA reads as TGTGCCAGCAGCTATATAGATGGCACCCAGTACTTC. Its protein product is CASSYIDGTQYF.

The chain uses TRBV6-1 and TRBJ2-1, with a tentative D call TRBD2 (5 bases). Germline assignment: CDR1 MNHNS and CDR2 SASEGT. The CDR3 loop spans 15 amino acids. Trimming removed 7 bases at V and 2 bases at J, with 15 bases between. The CDR3 loop reads CASTRIEGAYNEQFF. The CDR3 nucleotides are TGTGCCAGCACCCGTATCGAGGGAGCCTACAATGAGCAGTTCTTC.

The chain recombines TRBV19 with TRBJ1-4; perhaps TRBD1 as D (5 bases). Germline V CDR1 and CDR2: LNHDA, SQIVND (reference sequence). The CDR3 spans 18 residues. V shed 5 bases and J shed 5 bases, with 24 bases lying between them. The CDR3 region is CASSQPFPSAGRNEKLFF. In DNA, the CDR3 is TGTGCCAGTAGTCAACCCTTCCCCTCGGCAGGGAGGAATGAAAAACTGTTTTTT.

The chain employs TRBV5-4 and TRBJ2-7, with D unclear. The germline V and J ends were trimmed by 3 bases and 3 bases, with 7 bases remaining between them. CDR3 length: 12 residues. Germline loops: CDR1 SGHNT, CDR2 YYREEE (reference sequence). CDR3 coding DNA: TGTGCCAGCAGCTCGCGGAGCTACGAGCAGTACTTC. Protein: CASSSRSYEQYF.

V is TRBV9 and J is TRBJ1-2; 11 bases are shared with TRBD1. This CDR3 has 14 amino acids. J lost 3 bases, V lost 3 bases, and 1 base had no gene match. The germline V gene encodes CDR1 SGDLS and CDR2 YYNGEE. The CDR3 DNA reads TGTGCCAGCAGCGGGGACAGGGGGTACTATGGCTACACCTTC. As protein: CASSGDRGYYGYTF.

In this sample, this clone turned up once. The rearrangement uses TRBV27 and TRBJ2-1; 13 bases align to TRBD2. Trimming removed 6 bases from V and 7 bases from J; junction bases left unmatched: 9. This CDR3 is built from 16 residues. Germline lookup yields CDR1 MNHEY and CDR2 SMNVEV (reference sequence). The CDR3 loop reads CASSPRLAGGLNEQFF. The CDR3 DNA is TGTGCCAGCAGCCCCCGACTAGCGGGAGGCTTAAATGAGCAGTTCTTC.

V usage is TRBV5-4 and J usage is TRBJ2-6; 9 nucleotides match TRBD1. CDR3 size: 16 residues. Trimming at V came to 2 bases and at J to 2 bases, leaving 2 bases not matched to a gene. Germline loops: CDR1 SGHNT, CDR2 YYREEE (reference sequence). The CDR3 loop reads CASSLQGAPGANVLTF. The CDR3 nucleotides read TGTGCCAGCAGCTTACAGGGGGCGCCTGGGGCCAACGTCCTGACTTTC.

This chain links TRBV6-5 with TRBJ1-1; D unresolved. Germline CDR1 MNHEY, CDR2 SVGAGI. The CDR3 extends over 14 amino acids. Trimming took 6 bases from V and 1 from J, leaving 12 bases between them. This CDR3 reads CASRVLLENTEAFF. The CDR3 nucleotides read TGTGCCAGCAGAGTCCTGTTGGAGAACACTGAAGCTTTCTTT.

This chain uses TRBV30 with TRBJ1-1; weak D call: TRBD1 (5 bases). This CDR3 has 14 residues. The germline V gene encodes CDR1 GTSNPN and CDR2 SVGIG (reference sequence). Trimming removed 0 bases at V and 5 bases at J, with 13 bases between. The CDR3 sequence: CAWSVLWGVTEAFF. CDR3 bases: TGTGCCTGGAGTGTACTTTGGGGGGTTACTGAAGCTTTCTTT. Using reference TRBV30 and TRBJ1-1 for the parts outside the CDR3, the full variable domain is SQTIHQWPATLVQPVGSPLSLECTVEGTSNPNLYWYRQAAGRGLQLLFYSVGIGQISSEVPQNLSASRPQDRQFILSSKKLLLSDSGFYLCAWSVLWGVTEAFFGQGTRLTVV.

This rearrangement joins TRBV5-1 to TRBJ2-7; TRBD2 matches at 11 bases. The CDR3 consists of 16 residues. V lost 0 bases and J lost 3; bases outside the gene matches: 5. The germline V gene encodes CDR1 SGHRS and CDR2 YFSETQ. CDR3 in amino acids: CASSLVASGGIYEQYF. The CDR3 DNA follows: TGCGCCAGCAGCTTGGTTGCTAGCGGGGGGATCTACGAGCAGTACTTC.